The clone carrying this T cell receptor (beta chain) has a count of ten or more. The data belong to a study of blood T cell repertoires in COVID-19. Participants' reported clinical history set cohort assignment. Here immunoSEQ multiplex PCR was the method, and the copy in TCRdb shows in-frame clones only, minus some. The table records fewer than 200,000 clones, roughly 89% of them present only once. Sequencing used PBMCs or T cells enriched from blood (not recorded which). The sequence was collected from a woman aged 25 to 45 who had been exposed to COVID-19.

In nucleotides, the CDR3 is TGTGCCAGCAGTGACGGACAGGGGGGTTCACCCCTCCACTTT. Translating gives CASSDGQGGSPLHF. The chain uses TRBV6-1 and TRBJ1-6; TRBD1 agrees at 10 bases. Germline V gene lookup returns CDR1 MNHNS and CDR2 SASEGT. The CDR3 covers 14 residues. Trimming at V came to 3 bases and at J to 9 bases, leaving 2 bases not matched to a gene.